This is a list of T cell receptor beta chains from one sample in a study of regulatory T cells in long-lasting Graves disease. TCRdb independently ran MiXCR on the multiplex PCR reads; one entry per CDR3 protein. This sample has about 430,000 distinct CDR3 sequences, with around 23% found just once. The specimen was peripheral blood mononuclear cells (PBMCs), collected when the disease was refractory, from a patient treated with antithyroid drugs. The receptors were gathered from a female donor with Graves disease. Both conserved end residues are part of each CDR3. Fields, in order: J gene, clone size, V gene, D gene, CDR3 DNA, CDR3 protein. D genes are given only for firm matches. Clone size is given for some rows only: seen once, a few or many times, or a class if the clone is expanded.

j_call: TRBJ2-1; clone_size: .; v_call: TRBV11-3; d_call: TRBD1; cdr3_nt: TGTGCCAGCTCCGGCAGAACAGGGGACCACAATGAGCAGTTCTTC; cdr3_aa: CASSGRTGDHNEQFF
j_call: TRBJ2-5; clone_size: few; v_call: TRBV20-1; d_call: .; cdr3_nt: TGCAGTGCCCCGACTTCCGCCCCCCGGAGATTTGAGACCCAGTACTTC; cdr3_aa: CSAPTSAPRRFETQYF
j_call: TRBJ2-3; clone_size: .; v_call: TRBV15; d_call: .; cdr3_nt: TGTGCCACCAGCAGTCTTCCAGGAGATACGCAGTATTTT; cdr3_aa: CATSSLPGDTQYF
j_call: TRBJ2-4; clone_size: .; v_call: TRBV28; d_call: .; cdr3_nt: TGTGCCAGCAGTGAAGGACAGGGAGGGCTAGCCAAAAACATTCAGTACTTC; cdr3_aa: CASSEGQGGLAKNIQYF
j_call: TRBJ2-1; clone_size: .; v_call: TRBV20-1; d_call: TRBD2; cdr3_nt: TGCAGTGCTAGATCAGCGGGAGGCACCTACAATGAGCAGTTCTTC; cdr3_aa: CSARSAGGTYNEQFF
j_call: TRBJ2-5; clone_size: many; v_call: TRBV7-2; d_call: TRBD1; cdr3_nt: TGTGCCAGCAGCTTAGTAGGGGACAGGGTCGAGGAGACCCAGTACTTC; cdr3_aa: CASSLVGDRVEETQYF
j_call: TRBJ1-1; clone_size: few; v_call: TRBV19; d_call: .; cdr3_nt: TGTGCTAGTAGTATCGGACCTAACACTGAAGCTTTCTTT; cdr3_aa: CASSIGPNTEAFF
j_call: TRBJ2-1; clone_size: .; v_call: TRBV12-3/TRBV12-4; d_call: .; cdr3_nt: TGTGCCAGCAGGGCCCCCGGGCCGTACAATGAGCAGTTCTTC; cdr3_aa: CASRAPGPYNEQFF
j_call: TRBJ1-1; clone_size: .; v_call: TRBV30; d_call: TRBD1; cdr3_nt: TGTGCCTGGAGGGGAACAGGGGTCGACACTGAAGCTTTCTTT; cdr3_aa: CAWRGTGVDTEAFF
j_call: TRBJ1-1; clone_size: many; v_call: TRBV30; d_call: .; cdr3_nt: TGTGCCTGGAAGCGCCCGAACACTGAAGCTTTCTTT; cdr3_aa: CAWKRPNTEAFF
j_call: TRBJ1-1; clone_size: .; v_call: TRBV5-1; d_call: .; cdr3_nt: TGCGCCAGCAGTCCCGCAGGGTCGTTAGGTACTGAAGCTTTCTTT; cdr3_aa: CASSPAGSLGTEAFF
j_call: TRBJ2-7; clone_size: .; v_call: TRBV19; d_call: TRBD2; cdr3_nt: TGTGCCAGTAGTATGGGACTACAGTACGAGCAGTACTTC; cdr3_aa: CASSMGLQYEQYF
j_call: TRBJ2-5; clone_size: .; v_call: TRBV5-6; d_call: .; cdr3_nt: TGTGCCAGCAGCTTGGCCGAAGGGGACGCCAGCGAGACCCAGTACTTC; cdr3_aa: CASSLAEGDASETQYF
j_call: TRBJ2-3; clone_size: few; v_call: TRBV2; d_call: .; cdr3_nt: TGTGCCAGCAGTGTTGGGGATACAGATACGCAGTATTTT; cdr3_aa: CASSVGDTDTQYF
j_call: TRBJ2-7; clone_size: .; v_call: TRBV30; d_call: .; cdr3_nt: TGTGCCTGGAGTGTTCAGGCCGAGCAGTACTTC; cdr3_aa: CAWSVQAEQYF
j_call: TRBJ2-2; clone_size: few; v_call: TRBV29-1; d_call: TRBD2; cdr3_nt: TGCAGCGTTGAATCGGGACTAGCGGGAGAGAACACCGGGGAGCTGTTTTTT; cdr3_aa: CSVESGLAGENTGELFF
j_call: TRBJ2-5; clone_size: .; v_call: TRBV28; d_call: TRBD2; cdr3_nt: TGTGCCAGCCGACCCTCCCCGGGACTAGCGGGCCTTGAGACCCAGTACTTC; cdr3_aa: CASRPSPGLAGLETQYF
j_call: TRBJ2-7; clone_size: many; v_call: TRBV6-1; d_call: TRBD2; cdr3_nt: TGTGCCAGCAGACCCACCGGGACTAGCGGCTACGAGCAGTACTTC; cdr3_aa: CASRPTGTSGYEQYF
j_call: TRBJ2-7; clone_size: .; v_call: TRBV4-1; d_call: .; cdr3_nt: TGCGCCAGCAGCCCCCGGGTAGCATCCTACGAGCAGTACTTC; cdr3_aa: CASSPRVASYEQYF
j_call: TRBJ1-1; clone_size: .; v_call: TRBV18; d_call: TRBD1; cdr3_nt: TGTGCCAGCTCACCGGGACAGGGGGAAGTCACTGAAGCTTTCTTT; cdr3_aa: CASSPGQGEVTEAFF
j_call: TRBJ2-5; clone_size: many; v_call: TRBV20-1; d_call: TRBD2; cdr3_nt: TGCTTCCCGGAGGGGAGGGAAGCGGGAGGGAAAGAGACCCAGTACTTC; cdr3_aa: CFPEGREAGGKETQYF
j_call: TRBJ2-3; clone_size: .; v_call: TRBV2; d_call: TRBD1; cdr3_nt: TGTGCCAGCAGAGTAACCGGGACAGCTAGCACAGATACGCAGTATTTT; cdr3_aa: CASRVTGTASTDTQYF
j_call: TRBJ1-5; clone_size: .; v_call: TRBV15; d_call: TRBD1; cdr3_nt: TGTGCCACCAGCGGGGGGGGGGGACAGGGAAGAAATCAGCCCCAGCATTTT; cdr3_aa: CATSGGGGQGRNQPQHF
j_call: TRBJ1-5; clone_size: many; v_call: TRBV28; d_call: .; cdr3_nt: TGTGCCAGCAGTTTTGGGTTTAGCAATCAGCCCCAGCATTTT; cdr3_aa: CASSFGFSNQPQHF
j_call: TRBJ2-2; clone_size: .; v_call: TRBV19; d_call: .; cdr3_nt: TGTGCCAGCAAAGACAGGCGAAGCACCGGGGAGCTGTTTTTT; cdr3_aa: CASKDRRSTGELFF
j_call: TRBJ1-5; clone_size: .; v_call: TRBV4-1; d_call: .; cdr3_nt: TGCGCCAGCAGCCAAGATCGTGGGGACGGGTTAAATCAGCCCCAGCATTTT; cdr3_aa: CASSQDRGDGLNQPQHF
j_call: TRBJ2-7; clone_size: .; v_call: TRBV6-2/TRBV6-3; d_call: TRBD2; cdr3_nt: TGTGCCAGCAGTGAAGAACTAGCGGGAGTGTACGAGCAGTACTTC; cdr3_aa: CASSEELAGVYEQYF
j_call: TRBJ2-7; clone_size: many; v_call: TRBV5-6; d_call: .; cdr3_nt: TGTGCCAGCGTTATCGACAGTGCTTACGAGCAGTACTTC; cdr3_aa: CASVIDSAYEQYF
j_call: TRBJ1-5; clone_size: .; v_call: TRBV25-1; d_call: .; cdr3_nt: TGTGCCAGCAGGAATACTTTCTGGAATCAGCCCCAGCATTTT; cdr3_aa: CASRNTFWNQPQHF
j_call: TRBJ2-1; clone_size: .; v_call: TRBV6-5; d_call: TRBD2; cdr3_nt: TGTGCCAGCAGTTACTCGAGCGGGAGTCTCAGGAATGAGCAGTTCTTC; cdr3_aa: CASSYSSGSLRNEQFF
j_call: TRBJ2-3; clone_size: .; v_call: TRBV5-1; d_call: .; cdr3_nt: TGCGCCAGCAAGAACAGTAACACAGATACGCAGTATTTT; cdr3_aa: CASKNSNTDTQYF
j_call: TRBJ2-2; clone_size: .; v_call: TRBV12-3/TRBV12-4; d_call: .; cdr3_nt: TGTGCCAGCAGTCGGCACAGGGGGGGTTTGACCGGGGAGCTGTTTTTT; cdr3_aa: CASSRHRGGLTGELFF
j_call: TRBJ1-1; clone_size: .; v_call: TRBV4-1; d_call: .; cdr3_nt: TGCGCCAGCAGCCAAGATCTAGCTAATGAAGCTTTCTTT; cdr3_aa: CASSQDLANEAFF
j_call: TRBJ2-1; clone_size: .; v_call: TRBV24-1; d_call: TRBD1; cdr3_nt: TGTGCCACCAGTGACCCTACCGACAGGGCCTTCTACAATGAGCAGTTCTTC; cdr3_aa: CATSDPTDRAFYNEQFF
j_call: TRBJ2-3; clone_size: .; v_call: TRBV12-3/TRBV12-4; d_call: .; cdr3_nt: TGTGCCAGCAGTTTACCCCTCCCCACAGATACGCAGTATTTT; cdr3_aa: CASSLPLPTDTQYF
j_call: TRBJ1-2; clone_size: few; v_call: TRBV30; d_call: .; cdr3_nt: TGTGCCTGGACCAAGACGGGCCCCGGGAACACCTTC; cdr3_aa: CAWTKTGPGNTF
j_call: TRBJ1-6; clone_size: .; v_call: TRBV7-3; d_call: .; cdr3_nt: TGTGCCAGCAGCGCCCTGGCCTTGACAGTTAATTCACCCCTCCACTTT; cdr3_aa: CASSALALTVNSPLHF
j_call: TRBJ1-1; clone_size: many; v_call: TRBV11-2; d_call: .; cdr3_nt: TGTGCCAGCAGCTTATGGGACCGGGCAAAGAACACTGAAGCTTTCTTT; cdr3_aa: CASSLWDRAKNTEAFF
j_call: TRBJ2-4; clone_size: many; v_call: TRBV28; d_call: TRBD1; cdr3_nt: TGTGCCAGCAGCTCGGACAGGATGGACATTCAGTACTTC; cdr3_aa: CASSSDRMDIQYF
j_call: TRBJ1-5; clone_size: .; v_call: TRBV19; d_call: .; cdr3_nt: TGTGCCAGTAGTACATACCGGGCGAGGGGTCAGCCCCAGCATTTT; cdr3_aa: CASSTYRARGQPQHF
j_call: TRBJ2-4; clone_size: few; v_call: TRBV5-1; d_call: TRBD1; cdr3_nt: TGCGCCAGCAGCAGGACAGGGGATATAGCCAAAAACATTCAGTACTTC; cdr3_aa: CASSRTGDIAKNIQYF
j_call: TRBJ2-7; clone_size: few; v_call: TRBV20-1; d_call: .; cdr3_nt: TGCAGTGCTAGAGTCCCTAGCAGCAACGAGCAGTACTTC; cdr3_aa: CSARVPSSNEQYF
j_call: TRBJ2-7; clone_size: once; v_call: TRBV20-1; d_call: .; cdr3_nt: TGCAGTGCCCCAGTAGTCTACGAGCAGTACTTC; cdr3_aa: CSAPVVYEQYF
j_call: TRBJ2-7; clone_size: few; v_call: TRBV2; d_call: .; cdr3_nt: TGTGCCTCCGGGAATCTACTTTACGAGCAGTACTTC; cdr3_aa: CASGNLLYEQYF
j_call: TRBJ2-7; clone_size: few; v_call: TRBV7-2; d_call: TRBD1; cdr3_nt: TGTGCCAGCAGCTTAGACGACAGGGCCTACGAGCAGTACTTC; cdr3_aa: CASSLDDRAYEQYF
j_call: TRBJ2-7; clone_size: many; v_call: TRBV28; d_call: TRBD1; cdr3_nt: TGTGCCAGCAACCCGGGACAGATATTCTACGAGCAGTACTTC; cdr3_aa: CASNPGQIFYEQYF
j_call: TRBJ1-1; clone_size: few; v_call: TRBV7-2; d_call: .; cdr3_nt: TGTGCCAGCAGCTTATTGTACGGACGTGAAGCTTTCTTT; cdr3_aa: CASSLLYGREAFF
j_call: TRBJ2-2; clone_size: many; v_call: TRBV28; d_call: .; cdr3_nt: TGTGCCAGCAGTTTATCCAGACCGCTTGGGGAGCTGTTTTTT; cdr3_aa: CASSLSRPLGELFF
j_call: TRBJ2-7; clone_size: few; v_call: TRBV20-1; d_call: .; cdr3_nt: TGCAGTGCTAGAGATCTGTCAGGGGTCCACGAGCAGTACTTC; cdr3_aa: CSARDLSGVHEQYF